This T cell receptor beta chain comes out of a study of control samples from healthy donors and cancer patients. The method was immunoSEQ multiplex PCR; TCRdb's version includes in-frame clones alone and lacks a portion of them. This table holds 75,000 or so clones, over 85% found once. Germline trimming cut 3 bases from V and 8 bases from J; bases unmatched to any gene: 7. The CDR3 runs 14 residues. CDR1 and CDR2 (germline): MNHEY, SMNVEV (reference sequence). The sample was PBMCs. V and J are TRBV27 and TRBJ1-2; 9 nucleotides match TRBD1. The clonotype was recovered from a man aged 55 to 70 with colorectal cancer. CDR3 loop: CASSFRQGVGGYTF. The CDR3 DNA reads as TGTGCCAGCAGTTTCCGACAGGGGGTTGGCGGCTACACCTTC.